The 3 T cell receptor beta chains below all came from one sample that was sequenced in a study of Graves' ophthalmopathy and Graves' hyperthyroidism. As the template, RNA transcripts were used to amplify TCR beta CDR3 regions. HTBI primers were used in a first-round RT-PCR, which preceded a second-round multiplex PCR. TCRdb re-derived calls from the multiplex PCR reads in MiXCR, one entry per CDR3 protein. This sample has roughly 400,000 distinct CDR3 sequences, with roughly 17% found just once. The sample comprised peripheral blood. These receptors came from an adult woman with stable Graves' hyperthyroidism.

This clonotype was counted at least ten times. The rearrangement joins TRBV12-3 or TRBV12-4 to TRBJ2-7; D gene uncertain. This CDR3 contains 12 residues. The V gene lost 5 bases and the J gene lost 6 bases, with 11 bases spanning the gap. CDR3 amino acids: CASSPTGAEQYF. The CDR3 coding sequence is TGTGCCAGCAGTCCCACGGGCGCCGAGCAGTACTTC.

This clonotype was counted many times. The rearrangement links TRBV6-1 to TRBJ1-6; no clear D gene. V was cut by 2 bases and J by 7 bases, with 9 bases left in between. Germline-derived CDR1 and CDR2 are MNHNS and SASEGT. The CDR3 has 14 amino acids. The CDR3 reads CASSERDGNSPLHF. For the CDR3, the DNA is TGTGCCAGCAGTGAAAGGGATGGGAATTCACCCCTCCACTTT.

This clonotype was detected only a few times. The rearrangement joins TRBV5-5 to TRBJ2-7; a possible D gene is TRBD2 (5 bases). Germline CDR1 reads SGHKS; CDR2 reads YYEKEE (reference sequence). There are 13 residues in the CDR3. V lost 4 bases and J 4 bases, leaving 12 bases between the germline ends. CDR3 DNA sequence: TGTGCCAGCAGCCGGGAAAGGGAGTACGAGCAGTACTTC. It translates to CASSREREYEQYF. The full variable domain, rest sourced from reference TRBV5-5 and TRBJ2-7, is DAGVTQSPTHLIKTRGQQVTLRCSPISGHKSVSWYQQVLGQGPQFIFQYYEKEERGRGNFPDRFSARQFPNYSSELNVNALLLGDSALYLCASSREREYEQYFGPGTRLTVT.